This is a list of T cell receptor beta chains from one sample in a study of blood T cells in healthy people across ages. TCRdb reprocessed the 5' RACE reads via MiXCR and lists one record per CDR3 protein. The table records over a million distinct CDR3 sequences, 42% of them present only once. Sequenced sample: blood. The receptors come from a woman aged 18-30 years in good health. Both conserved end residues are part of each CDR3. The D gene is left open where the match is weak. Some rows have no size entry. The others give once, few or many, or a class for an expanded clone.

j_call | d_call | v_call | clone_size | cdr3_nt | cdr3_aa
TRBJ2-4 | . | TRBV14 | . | TGTGCCAGCAGCCACACAGACAGGCCCCTAGCCAAAAACATTCAGTACTTC | CASSHTDRPLAKNIQYF
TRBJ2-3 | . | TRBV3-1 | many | TGTGCCAGCAGCCAAGAGATATCACACTTTACCACAGATACGCAGTATTTT | CASSQEISHFTTDTQYF
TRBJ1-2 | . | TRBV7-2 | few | TGTGCCAGCAGCGAGCGGGACGGGACCCATAATCGGGGCTACACCTTC | CASSERDGTHNRGYTF
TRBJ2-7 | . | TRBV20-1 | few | TGCAGTGCCAACCCCCAAGGCAGTCAACACGAGCAGTACTTC | CSANPQGSQHEQYF
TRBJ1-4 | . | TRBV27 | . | TGTGCCAGCAGTTTAAGGACCGAGGGAACTAATGAAAAACTGTTTTTT | CASSLRTEGTNEKLFF
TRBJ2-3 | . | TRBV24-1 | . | TGTGCCACTGCGGACGAGAGGGGTTATACGCAGTATTTT | CATADERGYTQYF
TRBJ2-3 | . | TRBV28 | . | TGTGCCAGCAGTAAGTCACAGCTTAGCACAGATACGCAGTATTTT | CASSKSQLSTDTQYF
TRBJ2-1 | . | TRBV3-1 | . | TGTGCCGGCAGCCAAGGCTCCTACAATGAGCAGTTCTTC | CAGSQGSYNEQFF
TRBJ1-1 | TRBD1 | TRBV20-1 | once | TGCAGTGCTAGAGTCCCGGGACAGGGAATGGAAACTGAAGCTTTCTTT | CSARVPGQGMETEAFF
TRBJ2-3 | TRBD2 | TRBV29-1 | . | TGCAGCGGGTACCATGGGCGGGAGCTAAGTTCGGATACGCAGTATTTT | CSGYHGRELSSDTQYF
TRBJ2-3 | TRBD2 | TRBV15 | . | TGTGCCACCAGTGTATGGACTAGCACCCAGACAGATACGCAGTATTTT | CATSVWTSTQTDTQYF
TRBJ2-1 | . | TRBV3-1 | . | TGTGCCAGCAGCCGACGCGGAGGGGCAGGGGAGCAGTTCTTC | CASSRRGGAGEQFF
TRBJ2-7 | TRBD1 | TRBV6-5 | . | TGTGCCAGCAGTTACTCTGGGACAGTCGACTACGAGCAGTACTTC | CASSYSGTVDYEQYF
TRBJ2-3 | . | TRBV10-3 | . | TGTGCCATCAGGACGGGGGGCGGGGTGACAGATACGCAGTATTTT | CAIRTGGGVTDTQYF
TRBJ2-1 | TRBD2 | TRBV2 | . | TGTGCCAGCAGCGTGACTAGCGGGAGGGCGGGTGAGCAGTTCTTC | CASSVTSGRAGEQFF
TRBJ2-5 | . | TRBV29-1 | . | TGCAGCGCCCCCCCTGGCAGGGACGTGGAGACCCAGTACTTC | CSAPPGRDVETQYF
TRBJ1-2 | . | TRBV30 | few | TGTGCCTGGAAGGGAGGGGTTCTCGGAGGCTACACCTTC | CAWKGGVLGGYTF
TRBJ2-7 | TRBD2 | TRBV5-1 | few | TGCGCCAGCAGCTTGATCGCTAGCGGGGACTACGAGCAGTACTTC | CASSLIASGDYEQYF
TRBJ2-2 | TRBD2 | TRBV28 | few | TGTGCCAGCAGTTGGGGGGGTGGCACCGGGGAGCTGTTTTTT | CASSWGGGTGELFF
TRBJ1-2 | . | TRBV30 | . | TGTGCCTGGAGCCATAGCGGGAGCTACACCTTC | CAWSHSGSYTF
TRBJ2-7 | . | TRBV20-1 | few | TGCAGTGCTAGAGATCTAAGGGGGGGGGCCCACGAGCAGTACTTC | CSARDLRGGAHEQYF
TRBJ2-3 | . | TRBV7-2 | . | TGTGCCAGCAGCTTAGTTTCAGCTAGCACAGATACGCAGTATTTT | CASSLVSASTDTQYF
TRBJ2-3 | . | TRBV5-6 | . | TGTGCCAGCAGCTTGGAGCCAGGCGGATCTACAGATACGCAGTATTTT | CASSLEPGGSTDTQYF
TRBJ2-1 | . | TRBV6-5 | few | TGTGCCAGCAGGAGATCAATGGGGTTTTCTCGGATCAATGAGCAGTTCTTC | CASRRSMGFSRINEQFF
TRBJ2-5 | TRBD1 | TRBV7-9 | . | TGTGCCAGCAGCTCTCCCGGACAGGGGGGAGAGACCCAGTACTTC | CASSSPGQGGETQYF
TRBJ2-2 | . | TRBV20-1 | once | TGCAGTGCTAGATCAGGAAACACCGGGGAGCTGTTTTTT | CSARSGNTGELFF
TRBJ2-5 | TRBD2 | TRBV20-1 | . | TGCAGTGCTTCCTCGACTAGCGGGGGGGCGAGGGAGACCCAGTACTTC | CSASSTSGGARETQYF
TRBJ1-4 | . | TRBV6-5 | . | TGTGCCAGCAGTTACTCGAAGATGGGCAGGCGGTTTAATGAAAAACTGTTTTTT | CASSYSKMGRRFNEKLFF
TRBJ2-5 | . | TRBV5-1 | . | TGCGCCAGCAGACCACAGGGGGGGTCAAAACAAGAGACCCAGTACTTC | CASRPQGGSKQETQYF
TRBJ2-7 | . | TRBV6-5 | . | TGTGCCAGCAGTCCTGACCGGGCCTATAACTACGAGCAGTACTTC | CASSPDRAYNYEQYF
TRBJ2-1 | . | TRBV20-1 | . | TGCAGTGCTAGGGGTTTGGGGGAGAGCTCCTACAATGAGCAGTTCTTC | CSARGLGESSYNEQFF
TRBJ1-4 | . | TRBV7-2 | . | TGTGCCAGCAGCCCTGGCCTCGAAAAACTGTTTTTT | CASSPGLEKLFF
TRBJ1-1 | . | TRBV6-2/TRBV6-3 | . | TGTGCCAGCCCCGCCGGGGGGAGGGAAGCTTTCTTT | CASPAGGREAFF
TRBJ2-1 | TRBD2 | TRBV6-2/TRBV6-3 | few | TGTGCCAGCAGTTATACGGGACTAGAGCAGTTCTTC | CASSYTGLEQFF
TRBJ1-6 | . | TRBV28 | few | TGTGCCAGCAGTTTAAGACAGTCACCCCTCCACTTT | CASSLRQSPLHF
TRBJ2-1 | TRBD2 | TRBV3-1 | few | TGTGCCAGCAGCGCCGGACTAGCGGGAGAAGGTAATGAGCAGTTCTTC | CASSAGLAGEGNEQFF
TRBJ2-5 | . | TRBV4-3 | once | TGCGCCAGCAGCCAAGACCCGACTGACAGGATTGATGAGCAGTACTTC | CASSQDPTDRIDEQYF
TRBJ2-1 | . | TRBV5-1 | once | TGCGCCAGCAGCTCCACCAGCAGGTCCGGTACTGAGCAGTTCTTC | CASSSTSRSGTEQFF
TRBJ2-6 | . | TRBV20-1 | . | TGCAGTGCCGGAGAGGCTGGGGCCAACGTCCTGACTTTC | CSAGEAGANVLTF
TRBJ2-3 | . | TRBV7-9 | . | TGTGCCAGCAGCTTAGGGGGTCACGGAAGCACAGATACGCAGTATTTT | CASSLGGHGSTDTQYF
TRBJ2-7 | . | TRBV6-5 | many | TGTGCCAGCAGATCGCGGGGGCCCTACGAGCAGTACTTC | CASRSRGPYEQYF
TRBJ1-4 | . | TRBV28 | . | TGTGCCAGCAGTGATTACCGGGAGAATGAAAAACTGTTTTTT | CASSDYRENEKLFF
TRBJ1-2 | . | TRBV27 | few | TGTGCCAGCAGTTTATGGCCAGGGTGGAGGTATGGCTACACCTTC | CASSLWPGWRYGYTF
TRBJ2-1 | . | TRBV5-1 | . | TGCGCCAGCAGCGAAAGGGACCCCTACAATGAGCAGTTCTTC | CASSERDPYNEQFF
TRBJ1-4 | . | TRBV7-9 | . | TGTGCCAGCAGCTCGCGCCCCCAGGGAAAGGCGACTAATGAAGAACTGTTTTTT | CASSSRPQGKATNEELFF
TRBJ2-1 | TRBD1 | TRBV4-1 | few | TGCGCCAGCAGCCAAGTGCAGGGGGCGGATTACAATGAGCAGTTCTTC | CASSQVQGADYNEQFF
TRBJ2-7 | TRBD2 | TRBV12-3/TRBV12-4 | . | TGTGCCAGTACGGGGGGTTCTAGAGGGGAGCAGTACTTC | CASTGGSRGEQYF
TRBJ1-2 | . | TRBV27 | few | TGTGCCAGCTTTTCTTCGCGGGTAGGGTTTGGCTATGGCTACACCTTC | CASFSSRVGFGYGYTF
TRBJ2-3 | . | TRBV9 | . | TGTGCCAGCAGCGTAGCGATGGGGGCAGATACGCAGTATTTT | CASSVAMGADTQYF
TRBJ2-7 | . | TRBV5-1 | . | TGCGCCAGCAGCATTGGGGACATATGGGGCGAGCAGTACTTC | CASSIGDIWGEQYF
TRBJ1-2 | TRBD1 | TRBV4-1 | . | TGCGCCAGCAGCCAAGGGACAGGGTCTTGGGGCTACACCTTC | CASSQGTGSWGYTF
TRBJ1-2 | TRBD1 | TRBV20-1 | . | TGCAGTGCTAGCGTGTACACGACAGGGAACTATGGCTACACCTTC | CSASVYTTGNYGYTF
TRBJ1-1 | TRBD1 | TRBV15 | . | TGTGCCACCAGCAACCGGGACAGGGGGATAGAAGCTTTCTTT | CATSNRDRGIEAFF
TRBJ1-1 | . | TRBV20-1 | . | TGCAGTGCTAGTTTAGCGGGGTCCCGCACTGAAGCTTTCTTT | CSASLAGSRTEAFF
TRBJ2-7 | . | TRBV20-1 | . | TGCAGTGCTCCAGGGGGGATCGAGCAGTACTTC | CSAPGGIEQYF
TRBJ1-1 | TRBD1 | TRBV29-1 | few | TGCAGCCTCGGGACAGCGATTCCGAACACTGAAGCTTTCTTT | CSLGTAIPNTEAFF
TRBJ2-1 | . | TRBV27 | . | TGTGCCAGCGGTTCCCCCTGGGGCAATGAGCAGTTCTTC | CASGSPWGNEQFF